Listed below are T cell receptor beta chains from one sample, sequenced in a study of shared clonotypes between healthy human individuals. Sequenced by immunoSEQ multiplex PCR; TCRdb stores in-frame clones only, minus some. Among about 1.4 million clones, 95% to 97% were seen once, and the ten largest hold roughly 1.1%. The sample was naive CD4+ T cells sorted from blood. These receptors originate from a man aged 25 to 40 in good health. Both conserved end residues are part of each CDR3. A D gene is named only where the DNA matches it firmly. Clone size is given for some rows only: seen once, a few or many times, or a class if the clone is expanded.

abundance	d_gene	v_gene	j_gene	CDR3aa	CDR3nt
-	TRBD1	TRBV5-1	TRBJ1-5	CASSPGPTGAGQPQHF	TGCGCCAGCAGCCCGGGGCCGACAGGGGCCGGTCAGCCCCAGCATTTT
-	TRBD2	TRBV5-1	TRBJ2-4	CASSKPGEGLAGGRYF	TGCGCCAGCAGCAAGCCTGGGGAGGGACTAGCGGGAGGAAGGTACTTC
once	-	TRBV30	TRBJ1-5	CAWSNHWNQPQHF	TGTGCCTGGAGTAACCACTGGAATCAGCCCCAGCATTTT
-	TRBD1	TRBV2	TRBJ1-5	CASSERTGVNQPQHF	TGTGCCAGCAGTGAGAGGACAGGGGTTAACCAGCCCCAGCATTTT
-	-	TRBV7-8	TRBJ1-1	CASSSRRGGSNTEAFF	TGTGCCAGCAGCTCGCGCCGAGGTGGTTCTAACACTGAAGCTTTCTTT
-	-	TRBV13	TRBJ2-7	CASSLGLGARTGEQYF	TGTGCCAGCAGCTTAGGCCTAGGAGCTAGGACGGGGGAGCAGTACTTC
-	-	TRBV9	TRBJ2-2	CASSVGHGGQAGGELFF	TGTGCCAGCAGCGTAGGTCATGGGGGTCAAGCGGGCGGGGAGCTGTTTTTT
-	-	TRBV9	TRBJ2-4	CASSATGGLAKNIQYF	TGTGCCAGCAGCGCAACCGGGGGACTAGCCAAAAACATTCAGTACTTC
-	-	TRBV29-1	TRBJ2-3	CSVYSGGTQYF	TGCAGCGTATACAGCGGCGGTACGCAGTATTTT
-	TRBD1	TRBV19	TRBJ2-7	CASSRGQAYEQYF	TGTGCCAGTAGTAGAGGACAGGCCTACGAGCAGTACTTC
-	-	TRBV10-2	TRBJ2-5	CASSHQTSQETQYF	TGCGCCAGCAGCCACCAGACTAGCCAAGAGACCCAGTACTTC
-	TRBD1	TRBV7-6	TRBJ2-7	CASSRDRGFEQYF	TGTGCCAGCAGCCGGGACAGGGGGTTCGAGCAGTACTTC
-	-	TRBV7-3	TRBJ2-1	CASSLNGPSYNEQFF	TGTGCCAGCAGCTTAAACGGGCCGTCCTACAATGAGCAGTTCTTC
-	-	TRBV11-2	TRBJ2-5	CASSFGRGETQYF	TGTGCCAGCAGCTTCGGTAGGGGAGAGACCCAGTACTTC
-	-	TRBV10-3	TRBJ2-2	CAISVQVVGELFF	TGTGCCATCAGTGTGCAGGTTGTCGGGGAGCTGTTTTTT
-	TRBD2	TRBV5-1	TRBJ2-7	CASSSGLAGAGAYEQYF	TGCGCCAGCAGCTCGGGACTAGCGGGAGCAGGCGCCTACGAGCAGTACTTC
-	TRBD1	TRBV7-9	TRBJ2-7	CASSLDPGGSYEQYF	TGTGCCAGCAGCTTAGATCCAGGGGGCTCCTACGAGCAGTACTTC
-	-	TRBV9	TRBJ1-4	CASSVTGSTEKLFF	TGTGCCAGCAGCGTAACAGGGTCGACTGAAAAACTGTTTTTT
-	TRBD1	TRBV5-1	TRBJ1-2	CASSFHDRVGYGYTF	TGCGCCAGCAGCTTTCATGACAGGGTGGGCTATGGCTACACCTTC
once	TRBD2	TRBV5-1	TRBJ2-7	CASSAGLADTYEQYF	TGCGCCAGCAGCGCAGGACTAGCTGACACCTACGAGCAGTACTTC
once	TRBD2	TRBV5-1	TRBJ2-1	CASSGSYDEQFF	TGCGCCAGTAGCGGGAGTTACGATGAGCAGTTCTTC
-	TRBD2	TRBV19	TRBJ2-3	CASSVGLAGDTQYF	TGTGCCAGTAGTGTGGGACTAGCGGGGGATACGCAGTATTTT
-	TRBD1	TRBV5-1	TRBJ2-7	CASSLGQGDEQYF	TGCGCCAGCAGCTTGGGACAGGGGGACGAGCAGTACTTC
-	TRBD1	TRBV7-6	TRBJ2-7	CASSFGGQGASLDYEQYF	TGTGCCAGCAGCTTTGGGGGACAGGGGGCGTCTCTTGACTACGAGCAGTACTTC
few	-	TRBV19	TRBJ2-3	CASSKGRADTQYF	TGTGCCAGTAGTAAAGGACGAGCAGATACGCAGTATTTT
-	TRBD2	TRBV5-4	TRBJ2-7	CASSFARLAEQYF	TGTGCCAGCAGCTTTGCGAGACTAGCGGAGCAGTACTTC
-	TRBD1	TRBV18	TRBJ2-7	CASSPTRTGAYEQYF	TGTGCCAGCTCACCAACCAGGACAGGAGCCTACGAGCAGTACTTC
-	-	TRBV5-1	TRBJ2-4	CASSPQGGAEAKNIQYF	TGCGCCAGCAGCCCCCAGGGGGGCGCAGAAGCCAAAAACATTCAGTACTTC
-	-	TRBV9	TRBJ2-1	CASSVEDSSYNEQFF	TGTGCCAGCAGCGTAGAAGATAGCTCCTACAATGAGCAGTTCTTC